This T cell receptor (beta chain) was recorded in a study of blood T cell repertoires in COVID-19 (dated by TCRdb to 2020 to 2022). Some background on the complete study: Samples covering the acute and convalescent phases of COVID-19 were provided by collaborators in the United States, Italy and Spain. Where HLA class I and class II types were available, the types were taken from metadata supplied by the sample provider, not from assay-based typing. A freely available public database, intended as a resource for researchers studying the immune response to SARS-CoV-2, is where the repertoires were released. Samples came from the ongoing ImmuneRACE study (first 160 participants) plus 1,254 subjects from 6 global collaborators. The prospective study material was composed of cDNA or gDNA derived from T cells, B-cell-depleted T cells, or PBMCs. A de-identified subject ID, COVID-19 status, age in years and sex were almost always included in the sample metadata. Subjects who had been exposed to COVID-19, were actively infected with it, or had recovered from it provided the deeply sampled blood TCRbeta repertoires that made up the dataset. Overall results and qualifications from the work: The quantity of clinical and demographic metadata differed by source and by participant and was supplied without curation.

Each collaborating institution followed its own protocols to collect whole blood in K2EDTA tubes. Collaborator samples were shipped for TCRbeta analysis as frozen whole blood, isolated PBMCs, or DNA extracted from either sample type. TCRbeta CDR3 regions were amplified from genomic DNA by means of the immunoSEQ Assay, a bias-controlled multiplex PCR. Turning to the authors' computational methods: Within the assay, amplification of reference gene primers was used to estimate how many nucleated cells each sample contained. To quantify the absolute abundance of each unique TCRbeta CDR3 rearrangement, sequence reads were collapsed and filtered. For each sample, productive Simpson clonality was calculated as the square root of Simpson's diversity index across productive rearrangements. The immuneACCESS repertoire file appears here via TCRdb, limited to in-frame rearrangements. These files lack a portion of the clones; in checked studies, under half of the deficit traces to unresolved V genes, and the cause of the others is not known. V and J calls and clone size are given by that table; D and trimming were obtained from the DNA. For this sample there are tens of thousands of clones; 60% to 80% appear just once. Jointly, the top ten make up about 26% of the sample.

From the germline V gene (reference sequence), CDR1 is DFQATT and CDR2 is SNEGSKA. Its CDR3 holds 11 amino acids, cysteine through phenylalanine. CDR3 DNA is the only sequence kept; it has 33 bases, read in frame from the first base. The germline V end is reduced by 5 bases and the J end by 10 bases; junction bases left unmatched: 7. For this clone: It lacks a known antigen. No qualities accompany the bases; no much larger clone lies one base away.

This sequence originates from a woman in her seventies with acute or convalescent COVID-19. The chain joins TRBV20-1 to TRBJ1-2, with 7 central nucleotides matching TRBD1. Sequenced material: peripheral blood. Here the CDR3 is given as CSADHGTAYTF. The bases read TGCAGTGCTGACCACGGGACAGCCTACACCTTC.